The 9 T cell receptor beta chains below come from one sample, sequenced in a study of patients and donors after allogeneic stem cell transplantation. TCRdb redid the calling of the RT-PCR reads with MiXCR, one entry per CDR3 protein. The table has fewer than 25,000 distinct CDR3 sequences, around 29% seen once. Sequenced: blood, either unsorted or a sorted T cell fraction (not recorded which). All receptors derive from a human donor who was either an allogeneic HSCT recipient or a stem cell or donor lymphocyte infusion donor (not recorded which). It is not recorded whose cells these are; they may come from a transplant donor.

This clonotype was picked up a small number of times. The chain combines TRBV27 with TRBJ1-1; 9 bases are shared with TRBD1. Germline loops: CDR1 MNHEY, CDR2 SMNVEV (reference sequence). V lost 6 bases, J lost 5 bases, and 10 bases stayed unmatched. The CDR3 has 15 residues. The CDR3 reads CASRTRTGEVTEAFF. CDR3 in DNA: TGTGCCAGCAGGACCCGGACAGGGGAAGTAACTGAAGCTTTCTTT.

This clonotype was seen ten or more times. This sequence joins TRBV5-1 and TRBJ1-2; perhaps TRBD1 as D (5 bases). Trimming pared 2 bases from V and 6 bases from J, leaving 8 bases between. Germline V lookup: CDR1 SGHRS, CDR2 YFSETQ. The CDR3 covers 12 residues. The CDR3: CASSFLGDGYTF. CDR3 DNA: TGCGCCAGCAGCTTTTTAGGGGATGGCTACACCTTC.

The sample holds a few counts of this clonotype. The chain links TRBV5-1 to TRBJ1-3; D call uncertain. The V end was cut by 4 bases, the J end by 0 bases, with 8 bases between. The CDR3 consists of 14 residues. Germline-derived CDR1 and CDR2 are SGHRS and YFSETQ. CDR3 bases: TGCGCCAGCAGCACAGAATTCTCTGGAAACACCATATATTTT. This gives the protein CASSTEFSGNTIYF.

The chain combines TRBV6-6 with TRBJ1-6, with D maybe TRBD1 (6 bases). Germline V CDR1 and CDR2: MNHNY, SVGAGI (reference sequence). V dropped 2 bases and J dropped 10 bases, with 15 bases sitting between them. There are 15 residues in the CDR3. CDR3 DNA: TGTGCCAGCAGTTACGGATCAGGGGTTAGGTCACCCCTCCACTTT. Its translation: CASSYGSGVRSPLHF.

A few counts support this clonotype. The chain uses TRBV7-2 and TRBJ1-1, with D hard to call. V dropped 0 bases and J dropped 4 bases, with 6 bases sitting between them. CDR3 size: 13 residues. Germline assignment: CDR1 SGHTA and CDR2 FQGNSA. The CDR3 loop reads CASSLAPGTEAFF. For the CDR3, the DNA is TGTGCCAGCAGCTTAGCGCCGGGCACTGAAGCTTTCTTT.

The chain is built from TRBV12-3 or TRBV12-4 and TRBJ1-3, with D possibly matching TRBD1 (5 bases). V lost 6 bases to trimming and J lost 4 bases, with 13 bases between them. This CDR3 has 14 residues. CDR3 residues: CASSWGTIGNTIYF. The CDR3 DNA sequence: TGTGCCAGCAGCTGGGGGACGATCGGAAACACCATATATTTT.

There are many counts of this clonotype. The CDR3 here is CSVETGNTEAFF. Written as DNA, the CDR3 is TGCAGCGTGGAAACAGGGAACACTGAAGCTTTCTTT. The chain is built from TRBV29-1 and TRBJ1-1, with D possibly matching TRBD1 (5 bases). This CDR3 is 12 amino acids long. The V end was cut by 6 bases, the J end by 1 base, with 9 bases between. CDR1 is SQVTM and CDR2 is ANQGSEA in the germline V gene.

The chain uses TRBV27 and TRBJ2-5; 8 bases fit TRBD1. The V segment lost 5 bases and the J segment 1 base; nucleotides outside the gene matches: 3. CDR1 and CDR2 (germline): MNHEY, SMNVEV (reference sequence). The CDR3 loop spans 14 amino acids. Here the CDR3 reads CASSRTGIQETQYF. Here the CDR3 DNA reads TGTGCCAGCAGTAGGACAGGGATCCAAGAGACCCAGTACTTC.

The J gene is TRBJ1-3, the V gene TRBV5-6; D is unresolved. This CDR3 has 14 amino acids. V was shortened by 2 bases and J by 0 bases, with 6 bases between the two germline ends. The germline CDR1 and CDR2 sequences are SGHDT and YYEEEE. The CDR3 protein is CASSFTSSGNTIYF. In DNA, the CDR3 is TGTGCCAGCAGCTTTACGTCCTCTGGAAACACCATATATTTT.